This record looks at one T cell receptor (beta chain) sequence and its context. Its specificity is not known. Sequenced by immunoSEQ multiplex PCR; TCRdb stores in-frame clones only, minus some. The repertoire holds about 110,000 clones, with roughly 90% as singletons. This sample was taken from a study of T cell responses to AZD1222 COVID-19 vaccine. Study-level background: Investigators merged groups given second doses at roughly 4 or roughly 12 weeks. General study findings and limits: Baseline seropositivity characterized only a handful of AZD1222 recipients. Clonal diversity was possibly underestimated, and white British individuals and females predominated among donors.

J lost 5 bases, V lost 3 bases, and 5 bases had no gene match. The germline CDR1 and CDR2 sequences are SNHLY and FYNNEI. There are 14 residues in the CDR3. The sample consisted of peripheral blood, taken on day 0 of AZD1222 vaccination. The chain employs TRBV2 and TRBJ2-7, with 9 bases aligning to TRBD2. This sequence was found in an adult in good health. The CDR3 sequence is CASSDPASGNEQYV. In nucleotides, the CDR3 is TGTGCCAGCAGTGACCCGGCTAGCGGGAACGAGCAGTACGTC.